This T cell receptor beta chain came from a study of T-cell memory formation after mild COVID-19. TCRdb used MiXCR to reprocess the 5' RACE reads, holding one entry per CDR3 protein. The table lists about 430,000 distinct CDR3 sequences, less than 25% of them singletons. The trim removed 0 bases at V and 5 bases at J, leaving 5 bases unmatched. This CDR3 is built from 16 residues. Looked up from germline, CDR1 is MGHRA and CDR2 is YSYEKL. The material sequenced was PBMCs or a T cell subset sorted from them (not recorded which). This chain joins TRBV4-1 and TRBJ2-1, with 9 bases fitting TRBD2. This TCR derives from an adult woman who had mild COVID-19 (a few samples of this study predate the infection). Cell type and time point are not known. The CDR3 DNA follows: TGCGCCAGCAGCCAAGAGAGAGCGGGGGGAAACAATGAGCAGTTCTTC. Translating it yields CASSQERAGGNNEQFF.